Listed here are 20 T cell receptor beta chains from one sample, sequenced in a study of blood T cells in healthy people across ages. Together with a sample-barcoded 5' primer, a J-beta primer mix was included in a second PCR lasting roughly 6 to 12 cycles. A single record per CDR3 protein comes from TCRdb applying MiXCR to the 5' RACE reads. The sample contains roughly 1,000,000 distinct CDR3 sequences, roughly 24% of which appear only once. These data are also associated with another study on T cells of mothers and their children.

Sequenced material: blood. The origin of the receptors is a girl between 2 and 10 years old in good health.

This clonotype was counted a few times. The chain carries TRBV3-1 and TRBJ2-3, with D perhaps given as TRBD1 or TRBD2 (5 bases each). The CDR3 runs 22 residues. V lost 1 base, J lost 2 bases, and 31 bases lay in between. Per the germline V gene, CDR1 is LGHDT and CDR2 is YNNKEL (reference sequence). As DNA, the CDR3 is TGTGCCAGCAGCCAAGGGGACGTTGGATGCCGGCAATGCGTACGCCTCACAGATACGCAGTATTTT. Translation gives CASSQGDVGCRQCVRLTDTQYF.

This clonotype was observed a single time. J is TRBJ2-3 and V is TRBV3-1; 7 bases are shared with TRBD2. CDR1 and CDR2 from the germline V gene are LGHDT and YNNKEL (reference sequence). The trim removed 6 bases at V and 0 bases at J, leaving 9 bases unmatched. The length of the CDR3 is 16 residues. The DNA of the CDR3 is TGTGCCAGCAGTCTAAGAGCGGGAATAAGCACAGATACGCAGTATTTT. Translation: CASSLRAGISTDTQYF.

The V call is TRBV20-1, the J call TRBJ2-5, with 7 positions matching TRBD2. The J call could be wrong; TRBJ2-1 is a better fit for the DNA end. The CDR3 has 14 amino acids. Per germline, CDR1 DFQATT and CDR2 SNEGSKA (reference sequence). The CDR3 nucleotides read TGCAGTGCTAGAGATCTAAGGGGAGGGTATGAGCAGTTCTTC. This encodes CSARDLRGGYEQFF.

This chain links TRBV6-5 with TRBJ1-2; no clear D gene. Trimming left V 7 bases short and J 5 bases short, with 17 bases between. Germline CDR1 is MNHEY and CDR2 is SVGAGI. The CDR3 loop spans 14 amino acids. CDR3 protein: CASTPNRNQYGYTF. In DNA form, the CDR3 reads TGTGCCAGCACCCCGAATCGGAATCAATATGGCTACACCTTC.

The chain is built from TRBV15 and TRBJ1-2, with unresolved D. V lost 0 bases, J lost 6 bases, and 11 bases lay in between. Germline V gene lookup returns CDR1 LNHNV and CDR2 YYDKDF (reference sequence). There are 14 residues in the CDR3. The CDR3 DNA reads TGTGCCACCAGCAGAGATCGGGTGGGAGATGGCTACACCTTC. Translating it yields CATSRDRVGDGYTF.

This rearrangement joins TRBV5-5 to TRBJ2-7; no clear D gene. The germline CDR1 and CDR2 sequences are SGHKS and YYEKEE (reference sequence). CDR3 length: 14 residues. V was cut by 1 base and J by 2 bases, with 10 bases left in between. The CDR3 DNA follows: TGTGCCAGCAGCTTGTATTTCAGAACCTACGAGCAGTACTTC. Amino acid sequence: CASSLYFRTYEQYF.

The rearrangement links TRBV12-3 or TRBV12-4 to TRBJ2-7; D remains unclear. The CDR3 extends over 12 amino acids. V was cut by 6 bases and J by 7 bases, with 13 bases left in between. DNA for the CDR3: TGTGCCAGCAGGCAAATTGACAAGGAGCAGTACTTC. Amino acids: CASRQIDKEQYF.

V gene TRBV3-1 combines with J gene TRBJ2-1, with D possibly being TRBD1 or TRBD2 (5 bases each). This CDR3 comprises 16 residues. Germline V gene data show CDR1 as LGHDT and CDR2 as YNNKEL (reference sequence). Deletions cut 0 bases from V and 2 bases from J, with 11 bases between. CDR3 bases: TGTGCCAGCAGCCAAGAATGGGGGTTAGCCTACAATGAGCAGTTCTTC. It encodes CASSQEWGLAYNEQFF.

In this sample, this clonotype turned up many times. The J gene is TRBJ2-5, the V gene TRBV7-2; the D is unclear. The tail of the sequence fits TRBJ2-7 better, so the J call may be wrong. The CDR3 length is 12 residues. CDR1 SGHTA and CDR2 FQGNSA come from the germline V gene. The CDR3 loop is CASSLDFYEQYF. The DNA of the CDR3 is TGTGCCAGCAGCTTAGACTTCTACGAGCAGTACTTC.

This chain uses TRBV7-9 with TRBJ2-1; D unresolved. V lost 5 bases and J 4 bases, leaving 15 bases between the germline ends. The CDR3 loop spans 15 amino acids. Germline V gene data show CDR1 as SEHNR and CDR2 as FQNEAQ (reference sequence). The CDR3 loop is CASSPRVIRYNEQFF. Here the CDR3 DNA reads TGTGCCAGCAGCCCCCGAGTGATTAGGTACAATGAGCAGTTCTTC.

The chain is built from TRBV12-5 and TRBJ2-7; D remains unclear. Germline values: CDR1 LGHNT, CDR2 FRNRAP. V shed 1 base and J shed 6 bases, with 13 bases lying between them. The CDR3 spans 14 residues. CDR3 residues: CASGLGLSESEQYF. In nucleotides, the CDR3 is TGTGCTAGTGGTTTGGGGCTCTCGGAGAGCGAGCAGTACTTC.

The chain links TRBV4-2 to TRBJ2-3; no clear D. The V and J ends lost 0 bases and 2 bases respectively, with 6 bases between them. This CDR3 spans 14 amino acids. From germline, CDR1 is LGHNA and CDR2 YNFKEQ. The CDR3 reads CASSQEYDTDTQYF. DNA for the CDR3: TGTGCCAGCAGCCAAGAGTACGACACAGATACGCAGTATTTT.

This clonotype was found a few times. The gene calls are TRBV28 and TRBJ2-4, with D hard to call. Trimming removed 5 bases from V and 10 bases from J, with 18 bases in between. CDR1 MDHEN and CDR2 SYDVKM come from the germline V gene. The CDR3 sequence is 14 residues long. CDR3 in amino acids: CASSPLSDLGIQYF. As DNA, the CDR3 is TGTGCCAGCAGTCCACTCAGTGATCTAGGGATTCAGTACTTC.

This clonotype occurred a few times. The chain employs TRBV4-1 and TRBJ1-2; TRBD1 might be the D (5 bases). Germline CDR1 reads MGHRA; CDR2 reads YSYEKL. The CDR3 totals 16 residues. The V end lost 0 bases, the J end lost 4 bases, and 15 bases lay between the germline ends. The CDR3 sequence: CASSQDNEQAVYGYTF. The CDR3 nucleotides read TGCGCCAGCAGCCAAGATAATGAACAGGCAGTCTATGGCTACACCTTC.

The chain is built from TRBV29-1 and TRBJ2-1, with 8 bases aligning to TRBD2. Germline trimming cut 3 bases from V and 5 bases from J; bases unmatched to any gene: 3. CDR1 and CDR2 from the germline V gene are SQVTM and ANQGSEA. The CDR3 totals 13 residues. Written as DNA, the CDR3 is TGCAGCGTTGAGAAACTAGCGGACAATGAGCAGTTCTTC. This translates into CSVEKLADNEQFF.

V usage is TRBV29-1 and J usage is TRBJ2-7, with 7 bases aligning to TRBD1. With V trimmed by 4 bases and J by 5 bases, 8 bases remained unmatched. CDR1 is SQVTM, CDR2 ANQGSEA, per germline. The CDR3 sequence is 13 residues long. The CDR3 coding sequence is TGCAGCGTTGCCCGGGACAGTTTCAACGAGCAGTACTTC. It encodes CSVARDSFNEQYF.

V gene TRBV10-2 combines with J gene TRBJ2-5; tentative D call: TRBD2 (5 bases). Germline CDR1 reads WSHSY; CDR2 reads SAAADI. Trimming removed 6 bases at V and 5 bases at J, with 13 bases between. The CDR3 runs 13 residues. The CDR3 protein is CASRLGVSETQYF. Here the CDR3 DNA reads TGCGCCAGCAGGCTGGGAGTATCGGAGACCCAGTACTTC.

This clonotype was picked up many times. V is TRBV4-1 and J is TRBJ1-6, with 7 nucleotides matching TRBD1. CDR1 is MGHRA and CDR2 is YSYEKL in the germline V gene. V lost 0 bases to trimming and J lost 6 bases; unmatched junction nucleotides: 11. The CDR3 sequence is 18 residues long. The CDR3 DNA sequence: TGCGCCAGCAGCCAAGATCCCAACAGGGGAGAAATTAATTCACCCCTCCACTTT. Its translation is CASSQDPNRGEINSPLHF.

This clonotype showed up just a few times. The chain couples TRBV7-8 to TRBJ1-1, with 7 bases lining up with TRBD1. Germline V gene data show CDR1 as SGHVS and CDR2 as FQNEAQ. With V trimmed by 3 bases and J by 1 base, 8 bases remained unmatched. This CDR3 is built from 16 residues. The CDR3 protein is CASSLEGALRNTEAFF. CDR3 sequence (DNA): TGTGCCAGCAGCTTGGAGGGGGCATTAAGGAACACTGAAGCTTTCTTT.

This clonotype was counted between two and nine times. CDR3: CASRPTSGTLPYTDTQYF. The CDR3, as DNA: TGCGCCAGCAGACCGACTAGCGGCACTCTTCCGTACACAGATACGCAGTATTTT. V usage is TRBV5-1 and J usage is TRBJ2-3; 9 bases agree with TRBD2. The CDR3 has 18 amino acids. J lost 2 bases, V lost 5 bases, and 15 bases had no gene match. Germline V gene lookup returns CDR1 SGHRS and CDR2 YFSETQ.